A single TCR beta chain is shown here with its context. The CDR3 contains 14 residues. V shed 0 bases, J shed 9 bases, and the junction held 6 bases outside the gene matches. CDR1 is GTSNPN and CDR2 is SVGIG in the germline V gene (reference sequence). This sample was taken from a study of CD8 T cells in Susac syndrome. Blood CD8+ and CD4+ T cells underwent high-throughput TCR beta sequencing. TEMRA cells were FACS-enriched, with CD8+ and CD4+ T cells isolated negatively. RNA amounts of roughly 0.45 to 1 ug underwent reverse transcription with random hexamers. TCRdb recomputed calls from the immunoSEQ multiplex PCR reads with MiXCR, one row per CDR3 protein. The data contain about 240,000 distinct CDR3 sequences, less than 96% of them seen just once; the ten biggest clones take up around 0.093%.

This chain links TRBV30 with TRBJ2-1; 9 positions agree with TRBD2. The sequenced sample consisted of CD4+ T cells from PBMCs. The clonotype comes from a human donor with Susac syndrome. CDR3 loop: CAWSVGGRAGEQFF. The DNA of the CDR3 is TGTGCCTGGAGTGTAGGCGGGAGGGCCGGTGAGCAGTTCTTC. The full variable domain, its missing parts supplied by reference TRBV30 and TRBJ2-1, is SQTIHQWPATLVQPVGSPLSLECTVEGTSNPNLYWYRQAAGRGLQLLFYSVGIGQISSEVPQNLSASRPQDRQFILSSKKLLLSDSGFYLCAWSVGGRAGEQFFGPGTRLTVL.